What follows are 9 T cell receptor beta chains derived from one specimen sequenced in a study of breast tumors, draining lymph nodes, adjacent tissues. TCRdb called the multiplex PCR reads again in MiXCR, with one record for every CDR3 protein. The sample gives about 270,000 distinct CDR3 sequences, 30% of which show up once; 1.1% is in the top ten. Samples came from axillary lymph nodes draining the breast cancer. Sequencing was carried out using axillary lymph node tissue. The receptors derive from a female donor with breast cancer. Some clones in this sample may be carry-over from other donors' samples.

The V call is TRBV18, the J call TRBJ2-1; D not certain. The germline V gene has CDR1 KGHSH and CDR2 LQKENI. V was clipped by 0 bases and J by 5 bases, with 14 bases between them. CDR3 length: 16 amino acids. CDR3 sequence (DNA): TGTGCCAGCTCACCACCATCCCGGGCCCATAACAATGAGCAGTTCTTC. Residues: CASSPPSRAHNNEQFF.

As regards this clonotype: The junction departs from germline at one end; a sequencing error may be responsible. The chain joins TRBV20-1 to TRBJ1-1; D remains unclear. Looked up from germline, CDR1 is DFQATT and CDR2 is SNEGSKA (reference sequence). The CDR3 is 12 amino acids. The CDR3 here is CSASRRNTEAFF. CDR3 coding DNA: TGCAGCGCTAGTAGGCGTAACACTGAAGCTTTCTTT.

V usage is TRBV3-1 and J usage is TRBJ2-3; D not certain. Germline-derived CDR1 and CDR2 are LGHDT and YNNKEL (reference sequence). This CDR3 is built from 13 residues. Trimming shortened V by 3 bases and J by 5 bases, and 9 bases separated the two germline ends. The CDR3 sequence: CASSHPLEDTQYF. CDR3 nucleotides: TGTGCCAGCAGCCACCCTTTGGAAGATACGCAGTATTTT.

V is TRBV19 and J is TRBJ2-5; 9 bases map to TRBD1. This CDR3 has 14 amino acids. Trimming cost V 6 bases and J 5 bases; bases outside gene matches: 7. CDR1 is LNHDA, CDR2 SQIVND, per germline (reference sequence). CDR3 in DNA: TGTGCCAGTAGAGGGACAGGGTCGGGGGAGACCCAGTACTTC. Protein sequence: CASRGTGSGETQYF.

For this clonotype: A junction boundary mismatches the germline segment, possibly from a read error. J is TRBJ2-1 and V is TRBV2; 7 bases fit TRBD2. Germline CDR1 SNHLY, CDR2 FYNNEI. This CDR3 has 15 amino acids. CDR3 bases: TGTGCCAGCAGCGTACTAGCGCCTCGCTACAATGAGCAGTCCTTC. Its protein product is CASSVLAPRYNEQSF.

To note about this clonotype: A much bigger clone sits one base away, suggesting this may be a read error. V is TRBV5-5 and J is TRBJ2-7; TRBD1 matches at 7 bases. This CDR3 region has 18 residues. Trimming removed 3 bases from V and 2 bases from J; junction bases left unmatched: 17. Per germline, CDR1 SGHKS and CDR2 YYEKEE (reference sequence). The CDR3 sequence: CASSSGIGGEGVTYEQYF. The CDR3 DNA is TGTGCCAGCAGCTCCGGGATAGGGGGCGAAGGCGTAACCTACGAGCAGTACTTC. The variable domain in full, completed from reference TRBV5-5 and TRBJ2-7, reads DAGVTQSPTHLIKTRGQQVTLRCSPISGHKSVSWYQQVLGQGPQFIFQYYEKEERGRGNFPDRFSARQFPNYSSELNVNALLLGDSALYLCASSSGIGGEGVTYEQYFGPGTRLTVT.

The CDR3 spells CAWRGDLLPHYGYTF. CDR3 sequence (DNA): TGTGCCTGGAGGGGTGATCTGCTCCCACACTATGGCTACACCTTC. The chain recombines TRBV30 with TRBJ1-2; unclear D gene. CDR1 and CDR2 from the germline V gene are GTSNPN and SVGIG (reference sequence). There are 15 residues in the CDR3. Trimming took 3 bases from V and 3 from J, leaving 17 bases between them.

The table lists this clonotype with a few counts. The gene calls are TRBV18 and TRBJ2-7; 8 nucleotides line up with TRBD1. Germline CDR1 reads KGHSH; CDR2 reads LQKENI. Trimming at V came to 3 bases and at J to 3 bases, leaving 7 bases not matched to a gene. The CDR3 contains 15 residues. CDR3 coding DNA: TGTGCCAGCTCACCGTCCGGGACAGGTTACTACGAGCAGTACTTC. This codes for CASSPSGTGYYEQYF.

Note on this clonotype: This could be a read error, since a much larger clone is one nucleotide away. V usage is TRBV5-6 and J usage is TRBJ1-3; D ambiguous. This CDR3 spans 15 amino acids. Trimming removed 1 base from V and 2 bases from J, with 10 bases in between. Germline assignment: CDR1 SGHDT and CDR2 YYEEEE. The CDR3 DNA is TGTGCCAGCAGCTTGTTTGGGGTACCTGGAAACACCATATATTTT. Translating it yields CASSLFGVPGNTIYF.